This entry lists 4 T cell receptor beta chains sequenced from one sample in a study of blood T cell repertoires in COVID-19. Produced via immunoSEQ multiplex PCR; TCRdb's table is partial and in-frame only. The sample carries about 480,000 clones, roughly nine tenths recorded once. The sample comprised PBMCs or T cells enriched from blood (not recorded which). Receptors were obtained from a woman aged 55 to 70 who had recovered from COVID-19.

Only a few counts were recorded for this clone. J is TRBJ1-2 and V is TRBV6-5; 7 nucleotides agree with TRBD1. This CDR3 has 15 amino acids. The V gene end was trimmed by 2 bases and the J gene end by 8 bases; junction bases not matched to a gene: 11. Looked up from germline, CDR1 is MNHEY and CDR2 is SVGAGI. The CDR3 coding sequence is TGTGCCAGCAGTTACGGGACAGACGAACTATGGGGCTACACCTTC. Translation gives CASSYGTDELWGYTF.

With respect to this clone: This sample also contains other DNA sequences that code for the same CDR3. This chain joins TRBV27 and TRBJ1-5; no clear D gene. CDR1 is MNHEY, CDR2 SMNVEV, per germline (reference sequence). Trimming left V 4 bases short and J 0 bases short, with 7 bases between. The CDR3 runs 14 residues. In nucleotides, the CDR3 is TGTGCCAGCAGTTCAGGTTATAGCAATCAGCCCCAGCATTTT. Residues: CASSSGYSNQPQHF.

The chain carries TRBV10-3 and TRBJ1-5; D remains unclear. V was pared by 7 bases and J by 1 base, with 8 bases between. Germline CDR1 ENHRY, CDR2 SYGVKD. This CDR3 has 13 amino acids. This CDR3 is CAINNESNQPQHF. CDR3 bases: TGTGCCATCAATAACGAGAGCAATCAGCCCCAGCATTTT.

CDR3 loop: CASSRTGESEKLFF. As DNA, the CDR3 is TGTGCCAGCTCACGTACAGGGGAGAGTGAAAAACTGTTTTTT. V gene TRBV18 combines with J gene TRBJ1-4, with 7 bases aligning to TRBD1. V gave up 4 bases and J gave up 7 bases; unmatched junction bases: 6. The length of the CDR3 is 14 residues. In germline, CDR1 is KGHSH, CDR2 LQKENI. Using reference TRBV18 and TRBJ1-4 for the parts outside the CDR3, the full variable domain is NAGVMQNPRHLVRRRGQEARLRCSPMKGHSHVYWYRQLPEEGLKFMVYLQKENIIDESGMPKERFSAEFPKEGPSILRIQQVVRGDSAAYFCASSRTGESEKLFFGSGTQLSVL.